What follows is one T cell receptor beta chain and its context. The target antigen is unknown. Unmatched junction bases numbered 17, after V lost 5 bases and J lost 1 base. CDR3 size: 19 residues. Germline V gene lookup returns CDR1 SEHNR and CDR2 FQNEAQ (reference sequence). PCR used 60 Vbeta primers and 13 Jbeta primers. Clones were sequenced by immunoSEQ multiplex PCR, and TCRdb holds only the in-frame ones, with some missing. The table lists about 130,000 clones, approximately 78% of them singletons, with approximately 3.9% in the top ten. This specimen belongs to a study of cytomegalovirus exposure and HLA in healthy donors. Points from the study as a whole: The study had only CMV serostatus as immune exposure information.

Sequenced: PBMCs. This sequence originates from a middle-aged man in good health and CMV-seronegative. This chain joins TRBV7-9 and TRBJ2-1; 7 bases are shared with TRBD1. CDR3 nucleotides: TGTGCCAGCAGCCATCGGGTTAGTCGGGACAGAATTTCCTACAATGAGCAGTTCTTC. Its protein product is CASSHRVSRDRISYNEQFF. The variable domain in full, with the rest retrieved from reference TRBV7-9 and TRBJ2-1, is DTGVSQNPRHKITKRGQNVTFRCDPISEHNRLYWYRQTLGQGPEFLTYFQNEAQLEKSRLLSDRFSAERPKGSFSTLEIQRTEQGDSAMYLCASSHRVSRDRISYNEQFFGPGTRLTVL.